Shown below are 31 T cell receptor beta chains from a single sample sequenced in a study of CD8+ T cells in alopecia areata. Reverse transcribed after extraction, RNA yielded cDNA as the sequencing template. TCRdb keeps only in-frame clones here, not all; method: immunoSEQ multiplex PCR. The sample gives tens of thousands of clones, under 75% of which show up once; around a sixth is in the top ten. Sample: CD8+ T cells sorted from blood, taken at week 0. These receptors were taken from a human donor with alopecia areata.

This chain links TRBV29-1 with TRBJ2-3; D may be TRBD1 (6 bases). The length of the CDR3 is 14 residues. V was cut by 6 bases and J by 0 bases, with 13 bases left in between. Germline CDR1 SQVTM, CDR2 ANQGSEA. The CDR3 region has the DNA TGCAGCGTGGCCCCACAGGGCAGCACAGATACGCAGTATTTT. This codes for CSVAPQGSTDTQYF.

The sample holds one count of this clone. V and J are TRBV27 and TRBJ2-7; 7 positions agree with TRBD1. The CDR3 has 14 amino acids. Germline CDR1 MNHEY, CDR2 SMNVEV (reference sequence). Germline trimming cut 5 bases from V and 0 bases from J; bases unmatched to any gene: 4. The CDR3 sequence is CASSLRGFSYEQYF. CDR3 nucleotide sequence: TGTGCCAGCAGTCTCAGGGGGTTCTCCTACGAGCAGTACTTC.

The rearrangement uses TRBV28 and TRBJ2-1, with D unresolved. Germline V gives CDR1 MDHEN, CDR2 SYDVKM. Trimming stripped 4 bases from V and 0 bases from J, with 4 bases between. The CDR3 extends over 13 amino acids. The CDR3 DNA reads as TGTGCCAGCAGTTCCTCCTCCTACAATGAGCAGTTCTTC. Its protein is CASSSSSYNEQFF.

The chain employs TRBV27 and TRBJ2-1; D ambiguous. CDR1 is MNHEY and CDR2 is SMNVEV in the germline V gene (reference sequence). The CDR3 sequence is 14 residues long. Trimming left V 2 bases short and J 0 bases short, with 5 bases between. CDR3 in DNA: TGTGCCAGCAGTTTACAGAGCTCCTACAATGAGCAGTTCTTC. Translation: CASSLQSSYNEQFF.

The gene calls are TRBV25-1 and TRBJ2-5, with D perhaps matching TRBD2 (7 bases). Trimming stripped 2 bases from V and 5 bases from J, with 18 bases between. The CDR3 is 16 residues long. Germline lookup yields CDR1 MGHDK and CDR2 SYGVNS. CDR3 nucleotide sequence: TGTGCCAGCAGTGAACGTGGCGGGGGCGTCCCGGAGACCCAGTACTTC. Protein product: CASSERGGGVPETQYF.

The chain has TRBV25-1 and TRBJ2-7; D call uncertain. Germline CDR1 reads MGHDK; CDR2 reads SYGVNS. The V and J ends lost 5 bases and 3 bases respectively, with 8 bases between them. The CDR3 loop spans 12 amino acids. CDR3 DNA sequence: TGTGCCAGCAGTTATGGGTTCTACGAGCAGTACTTC. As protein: CASSYGFYEQYF.

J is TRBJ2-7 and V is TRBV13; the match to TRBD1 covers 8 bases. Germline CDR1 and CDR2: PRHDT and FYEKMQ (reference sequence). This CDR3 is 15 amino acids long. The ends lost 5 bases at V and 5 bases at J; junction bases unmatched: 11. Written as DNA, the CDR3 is TGTGCCAGCAGCGGAGAACAGGGGGTGCCCCACGAGCAGTACTTC. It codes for CASSGEQGVPHEQYF.

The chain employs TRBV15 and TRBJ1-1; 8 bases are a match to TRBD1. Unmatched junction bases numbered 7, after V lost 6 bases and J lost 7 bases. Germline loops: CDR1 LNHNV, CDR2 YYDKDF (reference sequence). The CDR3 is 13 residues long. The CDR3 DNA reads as TGTGCCACCAGTAGTTTCGACAGGGGTGAAGCTTTCTTT. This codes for CATSSFDRGEAFF.

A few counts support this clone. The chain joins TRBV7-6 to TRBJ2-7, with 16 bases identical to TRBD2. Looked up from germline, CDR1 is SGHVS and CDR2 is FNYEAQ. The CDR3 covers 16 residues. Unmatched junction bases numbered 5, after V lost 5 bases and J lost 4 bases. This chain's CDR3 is CASSLGTSGRAYEQYF. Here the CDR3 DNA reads TGTGCCAGCAGCCTCGGGACTAGCGGGAGGGCTTACGAGCAGTACTTC.

CDR3 protein: CASSEYTSGAVGDTQYF. The CDR3 DNA sequence: TGTGCCAGCAGTGAATACACTAGCGGAGCTGTTGGTGATACGCAGTATTTT. This chain joins TRBV25-1 and TRBJ2-3; TRBD2 aligns across 8 bases. Germline CDR1 MGHDK, CDR2 SYGVNS. The V gene end was trimmed by 0 bases and the J gene end by 6 bases; junction bases not matched to a gene: 11. The CDR3 has 17 amino acids.

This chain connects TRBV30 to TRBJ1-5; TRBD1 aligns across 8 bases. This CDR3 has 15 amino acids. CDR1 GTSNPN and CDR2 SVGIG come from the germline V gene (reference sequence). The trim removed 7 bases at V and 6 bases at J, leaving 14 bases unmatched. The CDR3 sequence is CASSGGASSGQPQHF. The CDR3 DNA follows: TGTGCCTCCTCAGGGGGCGCGTCGTCTGGTCAGCCCCAGCATTTT. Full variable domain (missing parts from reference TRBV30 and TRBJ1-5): SQTIHQWPATLVQPVGSPLSLECTVEGTSNPNLYWYRQAAGRGLQLLFYSVGIGQISSEVPQNLSASRPQDRQFILSSKKLLLSDSGFYLCASSGGASSGQPQHFGDGTRLSIL.

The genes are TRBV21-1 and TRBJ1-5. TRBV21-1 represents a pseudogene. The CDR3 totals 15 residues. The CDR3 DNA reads TGTGCCAGCAGCCGCACCCGGACGGGCAATCAGCCCCAGCATTTT. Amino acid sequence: CASSRTRTGNQPQHF.

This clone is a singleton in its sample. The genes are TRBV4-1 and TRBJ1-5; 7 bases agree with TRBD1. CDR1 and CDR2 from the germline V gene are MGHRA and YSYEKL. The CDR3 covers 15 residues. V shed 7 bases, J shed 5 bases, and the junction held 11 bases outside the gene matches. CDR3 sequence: CASNVFRDSHQPQHF. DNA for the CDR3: TGCGCCAGCAATGTTTTCCGGGACAGCCATCAGCCCCAGCATTTT.

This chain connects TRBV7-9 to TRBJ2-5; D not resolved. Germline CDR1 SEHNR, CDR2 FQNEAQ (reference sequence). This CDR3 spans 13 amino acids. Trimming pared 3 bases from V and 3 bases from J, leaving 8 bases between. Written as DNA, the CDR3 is TGTGCCAGCAGCTTGTCAGAGAAAGAGACCCAGTACTTC. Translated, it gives CASSLSEKETQYF.

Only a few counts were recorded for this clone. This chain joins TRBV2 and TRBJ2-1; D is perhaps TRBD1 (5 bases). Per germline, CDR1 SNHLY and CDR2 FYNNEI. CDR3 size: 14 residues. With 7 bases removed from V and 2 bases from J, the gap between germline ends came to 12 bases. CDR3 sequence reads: CASMARAAYNEQFF. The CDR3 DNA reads TGTGCCAGCATGGCCAGGGCGGCCTACAATGAGCAGTTCTTC.

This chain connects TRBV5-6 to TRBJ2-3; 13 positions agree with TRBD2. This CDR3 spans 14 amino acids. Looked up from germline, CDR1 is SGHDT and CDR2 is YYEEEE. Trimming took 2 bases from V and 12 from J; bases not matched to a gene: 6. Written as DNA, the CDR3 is TGTGCCAGCAGCTTTGCCGGGACTAGCGGGACACAGTATTTT. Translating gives CASSFAGTSGTQYF.

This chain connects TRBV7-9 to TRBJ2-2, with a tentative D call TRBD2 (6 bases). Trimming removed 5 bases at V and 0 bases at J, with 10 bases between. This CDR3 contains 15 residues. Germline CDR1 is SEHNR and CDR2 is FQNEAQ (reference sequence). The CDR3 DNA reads TGTGCCAGCAGCCTGGCGGGGACGAACACCGGGGAGCTGTTTTTT. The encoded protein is CASSLAGTNTGELFF.

CDR3 nucleotide sequence: TGTGCCAGCAGTGAAGCGGGGACCTCCTACGAGCAGTACTTC. Its protein is CASSEAGTSYEQYF. V and J are TRBV6-1 and TRBJ2-7; the D gene could be TRBD1 or TRBD2 (5 bases each). The germline V gene has CDR1 MNHNS and CDR2 SASEGT. Trimming shortened V by 0 bases and J by 0 bases, and 6 bases separated the two germline ends. The CDR3 loop spans 14 amino acids.

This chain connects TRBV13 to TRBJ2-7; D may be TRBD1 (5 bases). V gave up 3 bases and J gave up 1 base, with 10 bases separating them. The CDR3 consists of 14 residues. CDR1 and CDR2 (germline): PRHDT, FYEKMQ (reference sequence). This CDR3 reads CASSLGLLSYEQYF. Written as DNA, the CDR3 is TGTGCCAGCAGCTTGGGGCTTCTTTCCTACGAGCAGTACTTC.

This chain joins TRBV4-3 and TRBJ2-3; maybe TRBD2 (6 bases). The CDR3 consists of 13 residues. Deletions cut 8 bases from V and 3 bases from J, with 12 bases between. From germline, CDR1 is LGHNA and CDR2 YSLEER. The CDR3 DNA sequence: TGCGCCAGCTCGGCGGGAAAGACAGATACGCAGTATTTT. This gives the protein CASSAGKTDTQYF.

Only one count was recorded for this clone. CDR3 sequence: CASRQYNEQFF. The CDR3 DNA reads TGTGCCAGCAGACAGTACAATGAGCAGTTCTTC. The chain combines TRBV27 with TRBJ2-1, with D uncertain. V was clipped by 6 bases and J by 4 bases, with 4 bases between them. In germline, CDR1 is MNHEY, CDR2 SMNVEV (reference sequence). The CDR3 runs 11 residues.

CDR3 amino acids: CASSLVQGDYGYTF. The CDR3 DNA sequence: TGTGCCAGCAGTTTAGTACAGGGGGACTATGGCTACACCTTC. The J gene is TRBJ1-2, the V gene TRBV27, with TRBD1 identical over 8 bases. J gave up 3 bases and V 2 bases, and 2 bases lay outside the gene matches. This CDR3 comprises 14 residues. The germline gives CDR1 MNHEY, CDR2 SMNVEV (reference sequence).

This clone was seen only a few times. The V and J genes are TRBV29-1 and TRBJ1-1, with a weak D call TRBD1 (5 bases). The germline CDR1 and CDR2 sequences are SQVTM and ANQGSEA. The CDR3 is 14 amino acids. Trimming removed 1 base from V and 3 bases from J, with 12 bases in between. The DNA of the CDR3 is TGCAGCGTTGAAGTTGATGGGGCGTACACTGAAGCTTTCTTT. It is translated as CSVEVDGAYTEAFF.

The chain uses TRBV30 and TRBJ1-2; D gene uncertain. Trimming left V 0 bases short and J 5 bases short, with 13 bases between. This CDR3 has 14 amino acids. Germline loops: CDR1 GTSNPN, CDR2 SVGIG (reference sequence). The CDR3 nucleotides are TGTGCCTGGAGTGTAGGCACCGGCGGGTATGGCTACACCTTC. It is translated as CAWSVGTGGYGYTF.

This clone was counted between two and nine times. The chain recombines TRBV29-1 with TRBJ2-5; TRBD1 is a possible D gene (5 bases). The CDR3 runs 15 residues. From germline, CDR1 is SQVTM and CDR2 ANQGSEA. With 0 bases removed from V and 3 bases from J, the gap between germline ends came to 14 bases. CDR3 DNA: TGCAGCGTTGAAGAGGACATTACAGGAAAAGAGACCCAGTACTTC. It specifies CSVEEDITGKETQYF.

This chain's CDR3 is CASSQAGSGETQYF. The CDR3 nucleotides read TGTGCCAGCAGCCAAGCGGGGTCGGGAGAGACCCAGTACTTC. The rearrangement links TRBV4-2 to TRBJ2-5, with D possibly TRBD2 on 5 matching bases. V was trimmed by 1 base and J by 4 bases, leaving 10 bases between them. CDR3 length equals 14 residues. CDR1 and CDR2 (germline): LGHNA, YNFKEQ.

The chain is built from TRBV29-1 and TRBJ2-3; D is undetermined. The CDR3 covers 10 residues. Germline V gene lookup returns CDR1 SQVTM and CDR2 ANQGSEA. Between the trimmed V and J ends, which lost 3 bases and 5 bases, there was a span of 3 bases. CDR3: CSVDVDTQYF. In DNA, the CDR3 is TGCAGCGTTGATGTAGATACGCAGTATTTT.

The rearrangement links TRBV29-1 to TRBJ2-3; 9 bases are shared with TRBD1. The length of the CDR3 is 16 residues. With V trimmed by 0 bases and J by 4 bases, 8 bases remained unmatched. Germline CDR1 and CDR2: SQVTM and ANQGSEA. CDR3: CSVEDHGQGIADTQYF. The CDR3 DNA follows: TGCAGCGTTGAAGATCACGGACAGGGGATCGCAGATACGCAGTATTTT.

The CDR3 coding sequence is TGTGCCAGTTCTGACACCCTGAACACTGAAGCTTTCTTT. It specifies CASSDTLNTEAFF. The J gene is TRBJ1-1, the V gene TRBV27; D is ambiguous. The CDR3 covers 13 residues. Germline V gene lookup returns CDR1 MNHEY and CDR2 SMNVEV (reference sequence). The germline V and J ends were trimmed by 9 bases and 0 bases, with 11 bases remaining between them.

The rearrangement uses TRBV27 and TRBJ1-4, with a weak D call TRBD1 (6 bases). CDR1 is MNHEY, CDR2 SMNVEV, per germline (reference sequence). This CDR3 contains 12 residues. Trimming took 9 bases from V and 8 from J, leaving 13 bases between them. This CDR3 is CASSRGGEKLFF. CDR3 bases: TGTGCCAGTAGCCGAGGGGGGGAAAAACTGTTTTTT.

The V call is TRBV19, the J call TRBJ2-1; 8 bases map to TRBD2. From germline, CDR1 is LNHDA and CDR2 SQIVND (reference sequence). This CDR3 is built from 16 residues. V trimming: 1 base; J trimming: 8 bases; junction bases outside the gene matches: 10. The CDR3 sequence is CASSIGGSGSRDEQFF. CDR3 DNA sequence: TGTGCCAGTAGTATAGGAGGGAGCGGGAGTCGCGATGAGCAGTTCTTC.